This is a list of T cell receptor beta chains from one sample in a study of lymphopenia after photon versus proton radiotherapy. Some clones are missing from TCRdb's copy, which holds only in-frame ones; the method was immunoSEQ multiplex PCR. The sample contains about 19,000 clones, about 93% of which appear only once. Specimen: peripheral blood, collected from a patient treated with photon-based radiotherapy. The receptors come from a man in his 60s with pancreatic cancer. CDR3s include the opening cysteine and the closing phenylalanine or tryptophan. The D gene is left open where the match is weak. Clone size is shown for a subset of rows, as once, few, many or a class of expanded clone.

TRBD1	-	TRBV6-5	TRBJ2-1	TGTGCCAGCAGGAGGGACAGGGATTTTCATGAGCAGTTCTTC	CASRRDRDFHEQFF
-	few	TRBV6-1	TRBJ2-5	TGTGCCAGCGAGGGGCGAGGAGAGACCCAGTACTTC	CASEGRGETQYF
-	-	TRBV14	TRBJ2-5	TGTGCCAGCAGCCCTAGACAGTACCAAGAGACCCAGTACTTC	CASSPRQYQETQYF
TRBD2	-	TRBV9	TRBJ2-3	TGTGCCAGCAGCGTAGGACTAGCGTCCACAGATACGCAGTATTTT	CASSVGLASTDTQYF
-	once	TRBV30	TRBJ2-7	TGTGCCTGGGGGAGACAGAGTTCTACGAAACAGTACTTC	CAWGRQSSTKQYF
TRBD1	-	TRBV19	TRBJ1-5	TGTGCCAGTAGTACCTCGACAGGGGGCTTGGAGCCCCAGCATTTT	CASSTSTGGLEPQHF
-	once	TRBV25-1	TRBJ1-1	TGTGCCAGCAGTCAACGATTCTCCAGCGATGAAGCTTTCTTT	CASSQRFSSDEAFF
TRBD1	-	TRBV19	TRBJ1-2	TGTGCCAGTAGCATGGGACAGACCTATGGCTACACCTTC	CASSMGQTYGYTF
TRBD2	-	TRBV30	TRBJ2-7	TGTGCCGGCCTCTCGGGGGGATCGCCTTACGAGCAGTACTTC	CAGLSGGSPYEQYF
-	-	TRBV7-9	TRBJ2-7	TGTGCCAGCAGTTTCACAGGCTACGAGCAGTACTTC	CASSFTGYEQYF
-	-	TRBV18	TRBJ2-2	TGTGCCAGCTCACAACGTAGACAGCTAAACACCGGGGAGCTGTTTTTT	CASSQRRQLNTGELFF
TRBD1	-	TRBV5-6	TRBJ1-2	TGTGCCAGCAGCGAGCCGGGACAGAAAAACTATGGCTACACCTTC	CASSEPGQKNYGYTF
-	once	TRBV5-8	TRBJ2-7	TGTGCCAGCAGCTTGGACTCGTTGGAAGCACAAGAGCAGTACTTC	CASSLDSLEAQEQYF
-	-	TRBV29-1	TRBJ1-2	TGCAGCGTTGAAGCGGTAGGACTTAACTATGGCTACACCTTC	CSVEAVGLNYGYTF
-	-	TRBV30	TRBJ2-5	TGTGCCTGGAGTTCTTTGGCCCGAAAACGGGGGGAGACCCAGTACTTC	CAWSSLARKRGETQYF
-	-	TRBV29-1	TRBJ2-1	TGCAGCGGGGGCCATCCTGAGGGGGATGAGCAGTTCTTC	CSGGHPEGDEQFF
TRBD1	-	TRBV30	TRBJ1-2	TGTGCCTGGAACCCCAGGGGGGATGGCTACACCTTC	CAWNPRGDGYTF
-	-	TRBV7-3	TRBJ2-7	TGTGCCAGCAGCTTTGCCGGGGATCTAGGCGAGCAGTACTTC	CASSFAGDLGEQYF
TRBD1	-	TRBV10-1	TRBJ2-3	TGCGCCAGCAGTGGAACAGGGGGAACCGCAGATACGCAGTATTTT	CASSGTGGTADTQYF
TRBD1	-	TRBV9	TRBJ1-2	TGTGCCAGCAGCGTAGGGGAGTTTGGGACAGGGACTAACTATGGCTACACCTTC	CASSVGEFGTGTNYGYTF